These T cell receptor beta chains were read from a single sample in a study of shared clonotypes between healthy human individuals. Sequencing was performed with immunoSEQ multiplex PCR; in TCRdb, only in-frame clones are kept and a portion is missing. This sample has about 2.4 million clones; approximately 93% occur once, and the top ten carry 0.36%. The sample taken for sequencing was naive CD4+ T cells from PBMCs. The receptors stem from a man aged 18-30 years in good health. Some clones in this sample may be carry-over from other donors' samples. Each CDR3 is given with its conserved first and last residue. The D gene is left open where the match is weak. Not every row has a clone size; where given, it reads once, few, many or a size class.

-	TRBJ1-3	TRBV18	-	TGTGCCAGCTCACCACGGGGACTGGGGAGCTCTGGAAACACCATATATTTT	CASSPRGLGSSGNTIYF
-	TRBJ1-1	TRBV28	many	TGTGCCAGCAGTCCCCTCAGGGGCACCAACACTGAAGCTTTCTTT	CASSPLRGTNTEAFF
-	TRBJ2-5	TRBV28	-	TGTGCCAGCAGTTCTACTATGGAGACCCAGTACTTC	CASSSTMETQYF
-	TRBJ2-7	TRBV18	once	TGTGCCAGCTCACCAAGTCAGGAGCAGTACTTC	CASSPSQEQYF
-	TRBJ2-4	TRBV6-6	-	TGTGCCAGCAGTTACCCCCGGGACATCTTAAACATTCAGTACTTC	CASSYPRDILNIQYF
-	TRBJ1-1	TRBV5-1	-	TGCGCCAGCAGCTTGCAACCGATGAACACTGAAGCTTTCTTT	CASSLQPMNTEAFF
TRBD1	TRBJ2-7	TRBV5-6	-	TGTGCCAGCAGCTCCTTGGACAGGGCGCCCTACGAGCAGTACTTC	CASSSLDRAPYEQYF
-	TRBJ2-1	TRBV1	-	TGCACCAGCAGCCAAGATCCACGGGGCCCCTACAATGAGCAGTTCTTC	CTSSQDPRGPYNEQFF
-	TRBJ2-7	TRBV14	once	TGTGCCAGCAGCCAAGGGTGGTCGAACGAGCAGTACTTC	CASSQGWSNEQYF
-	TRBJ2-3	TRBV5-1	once	TGCGCCAGCAGCTTGGCCGCAGGGAGACCCACAGATACGCAGTATTTT	CASSLAAGRPTDTQYF
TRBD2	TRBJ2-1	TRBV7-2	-	TGTGCCAGCAGCTTAGGGCTAGCGGGAGGTAATGAGCAGTTCTTC	CASSLGLAGGNEQFF
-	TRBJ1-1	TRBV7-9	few	TGTGCCAGCAGCCCATCACTGAACACTGAAGCTTTCTTT	CASSPSLNTEAFF
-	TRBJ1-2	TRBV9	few	TGTGCCAGCAGCCCCGGAGAAGGGCCCTATGGCTACACCTTC	CASSPGEGPYGYTF
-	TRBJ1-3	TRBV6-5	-	TGTGCCAGCACTCCAAGGTCTGGAAACACCATATATTTT	CASTPRSGNTIYF
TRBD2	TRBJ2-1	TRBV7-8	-	TGTGCCAGCAGCGCCAGCGGGAGGGCTTCCTACAATGAGCAGTTCTTC	CASSASGRASYNEQFF
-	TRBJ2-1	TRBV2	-	TGTGCCAGCAGGGGGATTCTCCCTAGGGAGCAGTTCTTC	CASRGILPREQFF
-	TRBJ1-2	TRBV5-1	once	TGCGCCAGCAGCTTGGTCGCCGGGGGAGGGGGCTACACCTTC	CASSLVAGGGGYTF
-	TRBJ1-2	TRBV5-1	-	TGCGCCAGCAGCTCCGACAGCCCATATGGCTACACCTTC	CASSSDSPYGYTF
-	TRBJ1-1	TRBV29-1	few	TGCAGCGTTACAGGGCAGTGGAGCGACACTGAAGCTTTCTTT	CSVTGQWSDTEAFF
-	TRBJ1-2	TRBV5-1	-	TGCGCCAGCAGCTTGGTGTCGCAGGGTCATGGCTACACCTTC	CASSLVSQGHGYTF
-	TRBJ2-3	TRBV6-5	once	TGTGCCAGCAGAAAGACAGGTAGCACAGATACGCAGTATTTT	CASRKTGSTDTQYF
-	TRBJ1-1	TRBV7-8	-	TGTGCCAGCAGCTTATTGGGCAAGGGCAACACTGAAGCTTTCTTT	CASSLLGKGNTEAFF
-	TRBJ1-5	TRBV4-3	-	TGCGCCAGCAGCCGGTGGAGGGATCAGCCCCAGCATTTT	CASSRWRDQPQHF
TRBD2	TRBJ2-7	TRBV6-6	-	TGTGCCAGCAGTCCGAGCGGGAGGTACTCCTACGAGCAGTACTTC	CASSPSGRYSYEQYF
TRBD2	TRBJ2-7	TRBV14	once	TGTGCCAGCAGCCACCTAGCGGGAGCCCGCGAGCAGTACTTC	CASSHLAGAREQYF
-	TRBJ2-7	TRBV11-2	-	TGTGCCAGCAGCTTAGGGTTAGCGGAAAGCTCCTACGAGCAGTACTTC	CASSLGLAESSYEQYF
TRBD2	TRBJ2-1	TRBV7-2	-	TGTGCCAGCAGCTTATCTCCGCTAGCGGGTAACAATGAGCAGTTCTTC	CASSLSPLAGNNEQFF
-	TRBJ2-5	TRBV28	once	TGTGCCAGCCAGAAGGGGCTAGAAGAGACCCAGTACTTC	CASQKGLEETQYF
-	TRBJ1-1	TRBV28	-	TGTGCCAGCAGTTTATCCCTCACTATGAACACTGAAGCTTTCTTT	CASSLSLTMNTEAFF
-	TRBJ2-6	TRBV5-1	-	TGCGCCAGCAGCTTCTCTCCGAACTCTGGGGCCAACGTCCTGACTTTC	CASSFSPNSGANVLTF
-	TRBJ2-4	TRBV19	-	TGTGCCAGTACGGAAGCCAAAAACATTCAGTACTTC	CASTEAKNIQYF
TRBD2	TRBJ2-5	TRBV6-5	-	TGTGCCAGCAGCTCCGAGGGAGCGGGAGAAGAGACCCAGTACTTC	CASSSEGAGEETQYF
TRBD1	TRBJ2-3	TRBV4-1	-	TGCGCCAGCAGTTTGGGACAGTACACAGATACGCAGTATTTT	CASSLGQYTDTQYF
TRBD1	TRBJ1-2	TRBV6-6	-	TGTGCCAGCTTTGAGGGGGCGCGGGGCTATGGCTACACCTTC	CASFEGARGYGYTF
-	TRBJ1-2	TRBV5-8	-	TGTGCCAGCAGCTTGTACGGAGGTGGGGGCTATGGCTACACCTTC	CASSLYGGGGYGYTF
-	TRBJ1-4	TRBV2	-	TGTGCCAGCAGTCCGGACAGCGGAGGGACTAATGAAAAACTGTTTTTT	CASSPDSGGTNEKLFF
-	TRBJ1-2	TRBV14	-	TGTGCCAGCAGCCAAGATCGGACAGCCGGGGTAACGAGCTATGGCTACACCTTC	CASSQDRTAGVTSYGYTF
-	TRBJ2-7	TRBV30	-	TGTGCCTGGAGGACAGTTACCTACGAGCAGTACTTC	CAWRTVTYEQYF
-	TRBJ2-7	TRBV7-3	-	TGTGCCAGCAGCCGGGGAGTGGGCAGGGGATCCTACGAGCAGTACTTC	CASSRGVGRGSYEQYF
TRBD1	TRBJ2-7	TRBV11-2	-	TGTGCCAGCAGCGCCCGGCCCCCGGGACAGGGTGTAGTCGAGCAGTACTTC	CASSARPPGQGVVEQYF
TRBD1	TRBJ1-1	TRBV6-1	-	TGTGCCAGCAGTGACAGGGGGCAATCTGAAGCTTTCTTT	CASSDRGQSEAFF
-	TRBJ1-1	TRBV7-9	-	TGTGCCAGCAGCTTACAGGGAACGACGGTCACTGAAGCTTTCTTT	CASSLQGTTVTEAFF
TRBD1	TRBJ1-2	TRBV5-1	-	TGCGCCAGCAGCTCCGGGACAGGGGTGTTCTATGGCTACACCTTC	CASSSGTGVFYGYTF